The rows below give T cell receptor beta chains drawn from one sample of a study of cytomegalovirus exposure and HLA in healthy donors. Generated by immunoSEQ multiplex PCR, the TCRdb table keeps only in-frame clones and is missing some. The sample carries around 130,000 clones, about 80% recorded once. The sequenced material came from PBMCs. These receptors came from a man between 25 and 39 years old in good health and CMV-seronegative. CDR3s include the opening cysteine and the closing phenylalanine or tryptophan. A D gene is named only where the DNA matches it firmly. Clone size is not always given. Where it is, it says once, few, many or a class for expanded clones.

d_gene,v_gene,abundance,j_gene,CDR3aa,CDR3nt
TRBD1,TRBV7-9,NA,TRBJ2-7,CASSWGQTYEQYF,TGTGCCAGCAGCTGGGGACAGACCTACGAGCAGTACTTC
NA,TRBV30,NA,TRBJ1-5,CAWSPPGHLYSNQPQHF,TGTGCCTGGAGTCCCCCGGGACACCTATATAGCAATCAGCCCCAGCATTTT
NA,TRBV19,NA,TRBJ2-1,CASSLDRYNEQFF,TGTGCCAGTAGTTTGGACAGATACAATGAGCAGTTCTTC
NA,TRBV30,NA,TRBJ1-5,CAWTPGDWSNQPQHF,TGTGCCTGGACCCCGGGGGATTGGAGCAATCAGCCCCAGCATTTT
NA,TRBV6-6,NA,TRBJ2-1,CASSSTSRGYNEQFF,TGTGCCAGCAGCTCTACTAGCCGGGGATACAATGAGCAGTTCTTC
TRBD1,TRBV6-6,NA,TRBJ1-4,CASSPPRGKLFF,TGTGCCAGCAGTCCCCCCAGGGGGAAACTGTTTTTT
NA,TRBV29-1,few,TRBJ2-3,CSAKAVSRGDTQYF,TGCAGCGCCAAGGCCGTCTCGCGCGGGGATACGCAGTATTTT
NA,TRBV19,few,TRBJ1-4,CASSIAGGRDNEKLFF,TGTGCCAGTAGTATAGCCGGCGGCCGCGATAATGAAAAACTGTTTTTT
TRBD2,TRBV5-4,NA,TRBJ2-3,CASSGTTSGSTDTQYF,TGTGCCAGCAGCGGGACCACTAGCGGAAGCACAGATACGCAGTATTTT
NA,TRBV19,NA,TRBJ2-2,CASKGLSSGNTGELFF,TGTGCCAGTAAGGGACTGAGTAGCGGGAACACCGGGGAGCTGTTTTTT
NA,TRBV2,NA,TRBJ2-3,CASGELASTDTQYF,TGTGCCAGCGGCGAACTAGCAAGCACAGATACGCAGTATTTT
NA,TRBV5-1,NA,TRBJ2-1,CASSLGGGEQFF,TGCGCCAGCAGCTTGGGAGGGGGTGAGCAGTTCTTC
NA,TRBV5-1,NA,TRBJ2-3,CASSLGGDAIGPDTQYF,TGCGCCAGCAGCTTGGGGGGGGACGCAATAGGTCCAGATACGCAGTATTTT
TRBD2,TRBV5-6,NA,TRBJ2-7,CASSFLREGDEQYF,TGTGCCAGCAGCTTTCTCCGGGAGGGGGACGAGCAGTACTTC
NA,TRBV18,NA,TRBJ2-7,CASSPRAGNLPTPKYEQYF,TGTGCCAGCTCACCACGGGCAGGAAATTTGCCTACCCCCAAATACGAGCAGTACTTC
NA,TRBV27,NA,TRBJ2-3,CASSLRTGTDTQYF,TGTGCCAGCAGTCTACGGACAGGCACAGATACGCAGTATTTT
NA,TRBV11-2,NA,TRBJ2-1,CASSRVSSNEQFF,TGTGCCAGCAGCCGTGTGAGTTCAAATGAGCAGTTCTTC
NA,TRBV7-2,NA,TRBJ2-4,CASSLGAVKNIQYF,TGTGCCAGCAGCTTAGGAGCGGTCAAAAACATTCAGTACTTC
TRBD2,TRBV27,NA,TRBJ2-7,CASRRSPTSGYYEQYF,TGTGCCAGCAGGCGGTCCCCGACTAGCGGGTACTACGAGCAGTACTTC
NA,TRBV5-1,NA,TRBJ1-6,CASSNGQNYNSPLHF,TGCGCCAGCAGTAACGGACAGAACTATAATTCCCCCCTCCACTTT
NA,TRBV27,NA,TRBJ1-4,CASSERGEKLFF,TGTGCCAGCAGTGAACGGGGTGAAAAACTGTTTTTT
NA,TRBV7-9,NA,TRBJ2-3,CASSLGGGVTDTQYF,TGTGCCAGCAGCTTAGGGGGCGGGGTCACAGATACGCAGTATTTT
NA,TRBV4-1,once,TRBJ1-1,CASSQDRTDTEAFF,TGCGCCAGCAGCCAAGATAGGACAGACACTGAAGCTTTCTTT
NA,TRBV6-5,NA,TRBJ1-6,CASSYREVNSPLHF,TGTGCCAGCAGTTACAGGGAGGTGAATTCACCCCTCCACTTT
NA,TRBV5-1,NA,TRBJ2-1,CASSEQGNEQFF,TGCGCCAGCAGCGAACAGGGCAATGAGCAGTTCTTC
TRBD1,TRBV29-1,NA,TRBJ2-7,CSVDRGSPPNYEQYF,TGCAGCGTGGACAGGGGATCTCCGCCGAACTACGAGCAGTACTTC
NA,TRBV6-6,NA,TRBJ2-2,CASSYSGGQGGELFF,TGTGCCAGCAGTTACTCCGGGGGGCAGGGCGGGGAGCTGTTTTTT
NA,TRBV2,NA,TRBJ2-3,CASSAQPGVADTQYF,TGTGCCAGCAGCGCCCAACCGGGAGTGGCAGATACGCAGTATTTT
TRBD2,TRBV5-1,NA,TRBJ2-1,CASSLAGPSYNEQFF,TGCGCCAGCAGCCTAGCGGGACCCTCCTACAATGAGCAGTTCTTC